These 30 T cell receptor beta chains share one sample of origin, sequenced in a study of early T cells in non-severe SARS-CoV-2 infection. TCRdb re-analysed the 5' RACE reads in MiXCR, keeping a single row per CDR3 protein. The data show roughly 75,000 distinct CDR3 sequences, about a sixth seen once. The sequenced material came from whole blood. These receptors all stem from an adult who was a healthcare worker with PCR-confirmed SARS-CoV-2 infection or an uninfected control (not recorded which).

This chain joins TRBV18 and TRBJ1-1; tentatively, D is TRBD1 (5 bases). V was cut by 5 bases and J by 4 bases, with 11 bases left in between. The CDR3 is 13 amino acids. Germline V gene data show CDR1 as KGHSH and CDR2 as LQKENI. The CDR3 coding sequence is TGTGCCAGCTCAACGGGACCACGCACTGAAGCTTTCTTT. Its protein is CASSTGPRTEAFF. Complete variable domain (other parts from reference TRBV18 and TRBJ1-1): NAGVMQNPRHLVRRRGQEARLRCSPMKGHSHVYWYRQLPEEGLKFMVYLQKENIIDESGMPKERFSAEFPKEGPSILRIQQVVRGDSAAYFCASSTGPRTEAFFGQGTRLTVV.

J is TRBJ1-4 and V is TRBV4-1, with unresolved D. The ends were cut back, 4 bases at V and 5 bases at J, with 11 bases in the middle. CDR3 length equals 14 residues. Germline assignment: CDR1 MGHRA and CDR2 YSYEKL. In nucleotides, the CDR3 is TGCGCCAGCAGCCTCGGGCCTTTGAATGAAAAACTGTTTTTT. Amino acid sequence: CASSLGPLNEKLFF.

The chain recombines TRBV5-1 with TRBJ2-1; the D is unclear. CDR3 size: 13 residues. V was cut by 0 bases and J by 10 bases, with 11 bases left in between. Germline lookup yields CDR1 SGHRS and CDR2 YFSETQ. CDR3: CASSLGLLEEQFF. CDR3 nucleotide sequence: TGCGCCAGCAGCTTGGGACTGTTGGAGGAGCAGTTCTTC.

The rearrangement links TRBV18 to TRBJ2-1; 10 bases line up with TRBD1. CDR3 length equals 13 residues. The ends lost 4 bases at V and 9 bases at J; junction bases unmatched: 3. The germline V gene has CDR1 KGHSH and CDR2 LQKENI. The chain's CDR3 is CASSRDRGSEQFF. The DNA of the CDR3 is TGTGCCAGCTCACGGGACAGGGGAAGTGAGCAGTTCTTC.

This clonotype showed up many times. The CDR3 protein is CASRWGLAYYNEQFF. The DNA of the CDR3 is TGTGCCAGCAGATGGGGACTAGCGTATTACAATGAGCAGTTCTTC. V usage is TRBV11-1 and J usage is TRBJ2-1, with 10 bases lining up with TRBD2. This CDR3 has 15 amino acids. Trimming cost V 6 bases and J 4 bases; bases outside gene matches: 6. Germline V gene lookup returns CDR1 SGHAT and CDR2 FQDESV (reference sequence).

This chain connects TRBV20-1 to TRBJ2-2, with 7 bases fitting TRBD2. Per germline, CDR1 DFQATT and CDR2 SNEGSKA (reference sequence). Trimming at V came to 6 bases and at J to 4 bases, leaving 8 bases not matched to a gene. CDR3 size: 14 residues. Written as DNA, the CDR3 is TGCAGTGCCGAGGGAGGGGTTGGCACCGGGGAGCTGTTTTTT. It specifies CSAEGGVGTGELFF.

This chain connects TRBV6-5 to TRBJ2-3; D remains ambiguous. Germline V gives CDR1 MNHEY, CDR2 SVGAGI. The CDR3 extends over 15 amino acids. V lost 4 bases and J 5 bases, leaving 16 bases between the germline ends. The CDR3 loop is CASSSDVPTRDTQYF. CDR3 DNA: TGTGCCAGCAGTTCCGACGTCCCTACAAGAGATACGCAGTATTTT.

By share, this clonotype ranks as medium-sized. The chain recombines TRBV29-1 with TRBJ1-1, with D possibly being TRBD1 (5 bases). Germline lookup yields CDR1 SQVTM and CDR2 ANQGSEA. V was cut by 5 bases and J by 7 bases, with 11 bases left in between. This CDR3 comprises 11 residues. The CDR3 spells CSVSDRYEAFF. Written as DNA, the CDR3 is TGCAGCGTTTCCGACAGATATGAAGCTTTCTTT. The full variable domain, rest sourced from reference TRBV29-1 and TRBJ1-1, is SAVISQKPSRDICQRGTSLTIQCQVDSQVTMMFWYRQQPGQSLTLIATANQGSEATYESGFVIDKFPISRPNLTFSTLTVSNMSPEDSSIYLCSVSDRYEAFFGQGTRLTVV.

This chain joins TRBV24-1 and TRBJ2-1; D gene uncertain. CDR3 length equals 18 residues. Trimming pared 0 bases from V and 7 bases from J, leaving 21 bases between. CDR1 and CDR2 (germline): KGHDR, SFDVKD. The CDR3 protein is CATSDLGLDMHKWNEQFF. The CDR3 DNA follows: TGTGCCACCAGTGATTTGGGGTTAGACATGCACAAATGGAATGAGCAGTTCTTC.

This clonotype came up many times. The CDR3 is CASSLVDTQYF. DNA of the CDR3: TGTGCCAGCAGTCTAGTAGATACGCAGTATTTT. V is TRBV2 and J is TRBJ2-3; no firm D call. This CDR3 region has 11 residues. V was shortened by 5 bases and J by 5 bases, with 5 bases between the two germline ends. Looked up from germline, CDR1 is SNHLY and CDR2 is FYNNEI.

This clonotype was detected only a few times. The chain is built from TRBV12-3 or TRBV12-4 and TRBJ2-3, with 7 bases lining up with TRBD1. V was pared by 3 bases and J by 5 bases, with 8 bases of the junction left unmatched. The CDR3 runs 15 residues. The DNA of the CDR3 is TGTGCCAGCAGTTTGGTGAAGGGGGCATTAGATACGCAGTATTTT. This encodes CASSLVKGALDTQYF.

V usage is TRBV11-2 and J usage is TRBJ1-2; D call uncertain. CDR3 length: 13 amino acids. Between the trimmed V and J ends, which lost 5 bases and 0 bases, there was a span of 7 bases. Germline V gene sequence: CDR1 SGHAT, CDR2 FQNNGV. The CDR3, as DNA: TGTGCCAGCAGCCCGGTACCTAACTATGGCTACACCTTC. As protein: CASSPVPNYGYTF.

The table lists this clonotype with a few counts. The chain is built from TRBV6-2 or TRBV6-3 and TRBJ2-7; TRBD1 aligns across 10 bases. V trimming: 5 bases; J trimming: 0 bases; junction bases outside the gene matches: 10. The CDR3 has 17 residues. Germline V gene data show CDR1 as MNHEY and CDR2 as SVGEGT. CDR3 DNA sequence: TGTGCCAGCAGTGCCGGGACAGGGGCTCGCAGCTCCTACGAGCAGTACTTC. It codes for CASSAGTGARSSYEQYF.

The CDR3 DNA sequence: TGTGCCAGCAGCCTGGGGGGACGAAACGACAATCAGCCCCAGCATTTT. It specifies CASSLGGRNDNQPQHF. The rearrangement uses TRBV7-8 and TRBJ1-5; tentative D call: TRBD1 (5 bases). Germline CDR1 SGHVS, CDR2 FQNEAQ. V was pared by 5 bases and J by 3 bases, with 17 bases between. CDR3 size: 16 residues.

This clonotype appeared a few times. The rearrangement links TRBV20-1 to TRBJ2-2, with 14 bases that match TRBD2. V gave up 2 bases and J gave up 3 bases; unmatched junction bases: 5. Germline-derived CDR1 and CDR2 are DFQATT and SNEGSKA (reference sequence). The CDR3 consists of 17 residues. The CDR3 sequence is CSARNGLAGGYTGELFF. DNA of the CDR3: TGCAGTGCTAGAAATGGACTAGCGGGAGGCTACACCGGGGAGCTGTTTTTT.

This chain uses TRBV29-1 with TRBJ1-2; D is possibly TRBD1 (5 bases). V was cut by 7 bases and J by 1 base, with 16 bases left in between. Germline CDR1 is SQVTM and CDR2 is ANQGSEA. The CDR3 consists of 14 residues. The CDR3 nucleotides are TGCAGCGCCGGGGGGTCGGGGCTTAACTATGGCTACACCTTC. Amino acids: CSAGGSGLNYGYTF.

The chain joins TRBV15 to TRBJ2-3, with D uncertain. Germline-derived CDR1 and CDR2 are LNHNV and YYDKDF (reference sequence). V lost 6 bases, J lost 1 base, and 5 bases lay in between. CDR3 length equals 12 residues. Here the CDR3 DNA reads TGTGCCACCAGTACCGGCACAGATACGCAGTATTTT. Residues: CATSTGTDTQYF.

This clonotype was picked up a small number of times. The rearrangement joins TRBV7-3 to TRBJ1-1; the D is unclear. CDR1 SGHTA and CDR2 FQGTGA come from the germline V gene. Trimming took off 1 base at V and 4 bases at J, with 10 bases between the two ends. The CDR3 loop spans 14 amino acids. The CDR3 nucleotides are TGTGCCAGCAGCTTAATAGGCTCTAGCACTGAAGCTTTCTTT. The encoded protein is CASSLIGSSTEAFF.

This rearrangement joins TRBV28 to TRBJ2-5, with D unresolved. Trimming stripped 5 bases from V and 3 bases from J, with 16 bases between. There are 15 residues in the CDR3. The germline V gene has CDR1 MDHEN and CDR2 SYDVKM. The CDR3 region has the DNA TGTGCCAGCAGTGGAGAGGACCTTTCAAAAGAGACCCAGTACTTC. Its translation is CASSGEDLSKETQYF.

This clonotype was seen a handful of times. The chain couples TRBV20-1 to TRBJ1-2; D possibly corresponds to TRBD1 (5 bases). Deletions cut 2 bases from V and 4 bases from J, with 11 bases between. This CDR3 is built from 13 residues. Germline CDR1 and CDR2: DFQATT and SNEGSKA (reference sequence). The CDR3 DNA sequence: TGCAGTGCTAGAACAGGATGGGGCTATGGCTACACCTTC. Its protein product is CSARTGWGYGYTF.

The V call is TRBV29-1, the J call TRBJ1-1; the match to TRBD1 covers 7 bases. Looked up from germline, CDR1 is SQVTM and CDR2 is ANQGSEA. The V and J ends lost 7 bases and 6 bases, in that order; junction bases with no gene match: 8. CDR3 length equals 12 residues. The CDR3 nucleotides are TGCAGCGCAACACAGGGGAGAGCTGAAGCTTTCTTT. It translates to CSATQGRAEAFF.

The rearrangement joins TRBV11-3 to TRBJ2-3; D uncertain. Germline assignment: CDR1 SGHNT and CDR2 YENEEA. Trimming took off 0 bases at V and 1 base at J, with 8 bases between the two ends. This CDR3 spans 15 amino acids. The CDR3 reads CASSLDFFGTDTQYF. CDR3 DNA sequence: TGTGCCAGCAGCTTAGATTTTTTCGGCACAGATACGCAGTATTTT.

The CDR3 region is CASSSDFTSGPGGFEQFF. The CDR3 DNA reads as TGTGCCAGCAGCTCCGATTTCACTAGCGGACCCGGCGGGTTTGAGCAGTTCTTC. The chain uses TRBV5-4 and TRBJ2-1; 8 nucleotides agree with TRBD2. This CDR3 has 18 amino acids. The trim removed 3 bases at V and 9 bases at J, leaving 20 bases unmatched. Germline assignment: CDR1 SGHNT and CDR2 YYREEE (reference sequence).

J is TRBJ1-5 and V is TRBV12-3 or TRBV12-4; perhaps TRBD1 as D (5 bases). Trimming removed 5 bases from V and 0 bases from J, with 11 bases in between. CDR3 length: 15 amino acids. CDR3: CASSKQVNSNQPQHF. In nucleotides, the CDR3 is TGTGCCAGCAGTAAACAGGTTAATAGCAATCAGCCCCAGCATTTT.

V is TRBV7-8 and J is TRBJ2-5; maybe TRBD1 (6 bases). Trimming took 5 bases from V and 0 from J, leaving 10 bases between them. Germline-derived CDR1 and CDR2 are SGHVS and FQNEAQ. The CDR3 has 14 amino acids. The CDR3 spells CASSQGQHQETQYF. The CDR3 DNA reads TGTGCCAGCAGCCAAGGACAGCACCAAGAGACCCAGTACTTC.

This clonotype occurred a few times. The rearrangement joins TRBV18 to TRBJ1-2, with D possibly being TRBD1 (5 bases). CDR1 is KGHSH, CDR2 LQKENI, per germline. The CDR3 is made up of 14 amino acids. Trimming took off 2 bases at V and 1 base at J, with 8 bases between the two ends. Here the CDR3 reads CASSPEGINYGYTF. The CDR3 region has the DNA TGTGCCAGCTCACCAGAGGGGATTAACTATGGCTACACCTTC.

This clonotype has only a few counts. The rearrangement links TRBV6-5 to TRBJ2-3; 10 nucleotides line up with TRBD1. J gave up 4 bases and V 2 bases, and 0 bases lay outside the gene matches. Germline assignment: CDR1 MNHEY and CDR2 SVGAGI. This CDR3 is built from 14 residues. The CDR3, as DNA: TGTGCCAGCAGTTACGGGACAGGGGCAGATACGCAGTATTTT. This translates into CASSYGTGADTQYF.

This chain links TRBV12-3 or TRBV12-4 with TRBJ2-5; 11 bases line up with TRBD2. The CDR3 is 17 amino acids. With 5 bases clipped from V and 2 bases from J, the junction kept 10 bases outside the gene matches. Written as DNA, the CDR3 is TGTGCCAGCAGTCCGAAGACTAGCGGGGCAATTCAAGAGACCCAGTACTTC. Translating gives CASSPKTSGAIQETQYF.

The table lists this clonotype with a few counts. The chain uses TRBV3-1 and TRBJ1-2; unclear D gene. With 2 bases removed from V and 4 bases from J, the gap between germline ends came to 8 bases. The CDR3 has 13 residues. Germline CDR1 is LGHDT and CDR2 is YNNKEL (reference sequence). CDR3 loop: CASSQQSFYGYTF. Written as DNA, the CDR3 is TGTGCCAGCAGCCAACAGAGTTTCTATGGCTACACCTTC.

This clonotype was counted only a few times. The CDR3 region is CASTPAGVHEQYF. CDR3 coding DNA: TGTGCCAGCACCCCCGCCGGAGTCCACGAGCAGTACTTC. This chain links TRBV6-2 or TRBV6-3 with TRBJ2-7; D gene unclear. Germline lookup yields CDR1 MNHEY and CDR2 SVGEGT. Trimming pared 7 bases from V and 5 bases from J, leaving 15 bases between. The CDR3 extends over 13 amino acids.